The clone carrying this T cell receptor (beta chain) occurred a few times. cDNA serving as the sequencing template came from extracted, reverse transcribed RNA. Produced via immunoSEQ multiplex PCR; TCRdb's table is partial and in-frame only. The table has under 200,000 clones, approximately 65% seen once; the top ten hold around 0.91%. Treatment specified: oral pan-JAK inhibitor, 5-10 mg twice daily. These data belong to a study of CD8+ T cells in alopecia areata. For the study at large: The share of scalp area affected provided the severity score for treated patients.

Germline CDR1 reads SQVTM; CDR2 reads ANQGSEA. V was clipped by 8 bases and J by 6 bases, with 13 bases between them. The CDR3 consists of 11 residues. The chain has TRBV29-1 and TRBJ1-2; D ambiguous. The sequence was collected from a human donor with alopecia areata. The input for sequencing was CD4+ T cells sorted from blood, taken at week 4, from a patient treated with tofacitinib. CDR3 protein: CSLFREDGYTF. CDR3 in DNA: TGCAGCCTTTTTAGGGAAGATGGCTACACCTTC.